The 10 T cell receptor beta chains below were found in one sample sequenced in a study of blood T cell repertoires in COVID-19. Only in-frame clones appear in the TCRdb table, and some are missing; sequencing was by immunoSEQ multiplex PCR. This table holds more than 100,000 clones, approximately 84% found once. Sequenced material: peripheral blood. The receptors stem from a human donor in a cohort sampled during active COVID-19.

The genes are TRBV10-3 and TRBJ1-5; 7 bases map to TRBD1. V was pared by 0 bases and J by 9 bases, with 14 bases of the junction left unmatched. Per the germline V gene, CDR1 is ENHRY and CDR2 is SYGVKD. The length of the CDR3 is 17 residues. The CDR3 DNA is TGTGCCATCAGTGAGTCAGGCGGGGGGACAGCCGATCGGCCCCAGCATTTT. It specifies CAISESGGGTADRPQHF.

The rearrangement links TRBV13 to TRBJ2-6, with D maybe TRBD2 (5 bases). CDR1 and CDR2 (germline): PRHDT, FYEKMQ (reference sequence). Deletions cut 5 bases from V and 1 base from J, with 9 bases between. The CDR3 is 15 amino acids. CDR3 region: CASSLPGSGANVLTF. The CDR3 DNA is TGTGCCAGCAGCCTACCGGGGTCTGGGGCCAACGTCCTGACTTTC. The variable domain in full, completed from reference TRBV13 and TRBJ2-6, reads AAGVIQSPRHLIKEKRETATLKCYPIPRHDTVYWYQQGPGQDPQFLISFYEKMQSDKGSIPDRFSAQQFSDYHSELNMSSLELGDSALYFCASSLPGSGANVLTFGAGSRLTVL.

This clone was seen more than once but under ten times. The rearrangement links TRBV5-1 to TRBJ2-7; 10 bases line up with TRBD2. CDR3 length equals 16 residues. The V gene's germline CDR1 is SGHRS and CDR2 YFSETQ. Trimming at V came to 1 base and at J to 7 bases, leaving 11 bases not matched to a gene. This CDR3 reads CASSLFESGGAREQYF. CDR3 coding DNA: TGCGCCAGCAGCTTGTTCGAGAGCGGGGGGGCACGGGAGCAGTACTTC.

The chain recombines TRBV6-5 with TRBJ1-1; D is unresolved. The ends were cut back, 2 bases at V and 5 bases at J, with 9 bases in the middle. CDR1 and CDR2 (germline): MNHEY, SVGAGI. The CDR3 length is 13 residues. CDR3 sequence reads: CASSYTVSTEAFF. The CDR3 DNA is TGTGCCAGCAGTTACACCGTGAGTACTGAAGCTTTCTTT.

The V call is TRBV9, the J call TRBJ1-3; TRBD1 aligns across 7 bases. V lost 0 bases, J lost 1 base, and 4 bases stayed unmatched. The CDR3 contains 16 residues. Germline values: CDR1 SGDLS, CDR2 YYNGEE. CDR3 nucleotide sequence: TGTGCCAGCAGCGTAGACAGGGGCCGTTCTGGAAACACCATATATTTT. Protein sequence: CASSVDRGRSGNTIYF.

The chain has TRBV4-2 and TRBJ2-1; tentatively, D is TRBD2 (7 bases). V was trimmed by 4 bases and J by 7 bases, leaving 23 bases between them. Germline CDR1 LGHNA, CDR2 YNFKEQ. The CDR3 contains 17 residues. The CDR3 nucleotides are TGTGCCAGCAGCCCGCGCCCAAGGGCGGGGGCCGGGAATGAGCAGTTCTTC. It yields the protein CASSPRPRAGAGNEQFF.

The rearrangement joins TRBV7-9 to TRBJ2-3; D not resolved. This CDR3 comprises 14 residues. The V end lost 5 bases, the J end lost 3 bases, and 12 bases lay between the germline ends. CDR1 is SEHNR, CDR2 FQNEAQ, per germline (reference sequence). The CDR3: CASSPGLGTDTQYF. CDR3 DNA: TGTGCCAGCAGCCCTGGGCTGGGTACAGATACGCAGTATTTT.

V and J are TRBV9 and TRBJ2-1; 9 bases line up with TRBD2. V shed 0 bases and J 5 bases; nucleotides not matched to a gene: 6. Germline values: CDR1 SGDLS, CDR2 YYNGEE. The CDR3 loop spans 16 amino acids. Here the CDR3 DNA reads TGTGCCAGCAGCGTAGCTTTTAGCGGGGGCCACAATGAGCAGTTCTTC. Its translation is CASSVAFSGGHNEQFF.

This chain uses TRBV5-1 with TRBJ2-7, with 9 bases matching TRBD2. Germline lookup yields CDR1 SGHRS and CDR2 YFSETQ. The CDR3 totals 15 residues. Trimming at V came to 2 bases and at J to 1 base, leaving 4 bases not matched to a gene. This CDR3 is CASSFDSGGSYEQYF. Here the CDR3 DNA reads TGCGCCAGCAGCTTTGATAGCGGGGGTTCCTACGAGCAGTACTTC.

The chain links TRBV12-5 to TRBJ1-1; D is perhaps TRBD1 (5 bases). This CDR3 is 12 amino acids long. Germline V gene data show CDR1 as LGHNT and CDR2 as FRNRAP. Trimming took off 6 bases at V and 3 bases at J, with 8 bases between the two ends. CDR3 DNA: TGTGCTAGTGGCCGGGGGGACACTGAAGCTTTCTTT. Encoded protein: CASGRGDTEAFF.